Following are 14 T cell receptor beta chains from one sample sequenced in a study of T cell responses to AZD1222 COVID-19 vaccine. Clones were read by immunoSEQ multiplex PCR, and TCRdb kept only the in-frame ones, dropping some. The sample records about 120,000 clones, approximately 90% being singletons. The material was peripheral blood, obtained on day 0 of AZD1222 vaccination. All receptors derive from an adult in good health.

CDR3 sequence: CASSLGRYSNQPQHF. The CDR3 DNA reads as TGTGCCAGCAGCTTGGGCAGGTATAGCAATCAGCCCCAGCATTTT. This chain connects TRBV5-6 to TRBJ1-5; D call uncertain. V was cut by 0 bases and J by 0 bases, with 7 bases left in between. The CDR3 is 15 amino acids. CDR1 SGHDT and CDR2 YYEEEE come from the germline V gene.

This sequence joins TRBV9 and TRBJ2-1; TRBD2 matches at 13 bases. The germline V gene has CDR1 SGDLS and CDR2 YYNGEE. The trim removed 4 bases at V and 0 bases at J, leaving 4 bases unmatched. This CDR3 is built from 17 residues. The CDR3 here is CASSRGLAGASYNEQFF. The CDR3 coding sequence is TGTGCCAGCAGCCGAGGACTAGCGGGGGCCTCCTACAATGAGCAGTTCTTC.

This chain links TRBV11-2 with TRBJ1-6; no firm D call. The CDR3 is 15 residues long. The V and J ends lost 0 bases and 9 bases respectively, with 12 bases between them. The germline CDR1 and CDR2 sequences are SGHAT and FQNNGV. The CDR3 spells CASSLEDLPTSPLHF. For the CDR3, the DNA is TGTGCCAGCAGCTTAGAGGACCTGCCCACTTCACCCCTCCACTTT.

The chain links TRBV7-8 to TRBJ2-3; D is uncertain. Between the trimmed V and J ends, which lost 5 bases and 4 bases, there was a span of 10 bases. This CDR3 is built from 13 residues. Per the germline V gene, CDR1 is SGHVS and CDR2 is FQNEAQ. CDR3 protein: CASSREWADTQYF. The CDR3 DNA follows: TGTGCCAGCAGCCGAGAATGGGCAGATACGCAGTATTTT.

The chain links TRBV2 to TRBJ2-1, with a possible D match to TRBD2 (6 bases). The CDR3 loop spans 15 amino acids. From germline, CDR1 is SNHLY and CDR2 FYNNEI. V was pared by 4 bases and J by 5 bases, with 15 bases between. CDR3 sequence: CASSGVGGAHNEQFF. The CDR3 nucleotides read TGTGCCAGCAGTGGGGTAGGCGGGGCGCACAATGAGCAGTTCTTC.

The chain recombines TRBV18 with TRBJ1-4; no clear D gene. In germline, CDR1 is KGHSH, CDR2 LQKENI. The CDR3 covers 14 residues. With 8 bases removed from V and 0 bases from J, the gap between germline ends came to 10 bases. The CDR3 nucleotides are TGTGCCAGCAGCCAGGAGGCAACTAATGAAAAACTGTTTTTT. It codes for CASSQEATNEKLFF.

The chain employs TRBV6-4 and TRBJ2-1; 7 positions match TRBD1. Per germline, CDR1 MRHNA and CDR2 SNTAGT. The CDR3 runs 14 residues. J lost 4 bases, V lost 6 bases, and 6 bases had no gene match. The CDR3 sequence: CASSLDREYNEQFF. CDR3 DNA: TGTGCCAGCAGCCTAGACAGGGAGTACAATGAGCAGTTCTTC.

The rearrangement joins TRBV9 to TRBJ2-7; D might be TRBD1 (6 bases). Per the germline V gene, CDR1 is SGDLS and CDR2 is YYNGEE. V was cut by 0 bases and J by 2 bases, with 12 bases left in between. This CDR3 spans 15 amino acids. The CDR3 region is CASSVAPGATYEQYF. The CDR3 DNA reads as TGTGCCAGCAGCGTAGCCCCAGGGGCCACCTACGAGCAGTACTTC.

The rearrangement uses TRBV19 and TRBJ1-2; a weak D match, TRBD1 (6 bases). Germline V lookup: CDR1 LNHDA, CDR2 SQIVND (reference sequence). The germline V and J ends were trimmed by 8 bases and 4 bases, with 20 bases remaining between them. CDR3 length: 15 amino acids. CDR3 loop: CASLSFEDRAYGYTF. The CDR3 DNA is TGTGCCAGTCTGTCCTTTGAGGACAGAGCCTATGGCTACACCTTC.

This clone was found a few times. The chain employs TRBV10-1 and TRBJ2-2; TRBD2 is a possible D gene (6 bases). Trimming took off 2 bases at V and 5 bases at J, with 6 bases between the two ends. The CDR3 runs 13 residues. Germline V CDR1 and CDR2: WNHNN, SYGVQD (reference sequence). The CDR3 DNA sequence: TGCGCCAGCAGTGAGCGGGAGACCGGGGAGCTGTTTTTT. Protein sequence: CASSERETGELFF.

This chain uses TRBV24-1 with TRBJ2-1, with 9 bases lining up with TRBD2. The CDR3 runs 16 residues. In germline, CDR1 is KGHDR, CDR2 SFDVKD. V lost 0 bases to trimming and J lost 6 bases; unmatched junction nucleotides: 5. CDR3 residues: CATSDLRLAGTNEQFF. The CDR3 DNA sequence: TGTGCCACCAGTGATTTGCGTCTAGCGGGGACCAATGAGCAGTTCTTC.

This clone occurred once. V gene TRBV19 combines with J gene TRBJ1-5, with D maybe TRBD1 (6 bases). This CDR3 spans 14 amino acids. The V end lost 5 bases, the J end lost 2 bases, and 10 bases lay between the germline ends. The germline CDR1 and CDR2 sequences are LNHDA and SQIVND (reference sequence). CDR3 DNA: TGTGCCAGTAGTCCGGGGGCGGGCAATCAGCCCCAGCATTTT. Translated: CASSPGAGNQPQHF.

V usage is TRBV5-5 and J usage is TRBJ1-1; possible D gene TRBD1, 5 bases. This CDR3 contains 13 residues. Trimming took off 5 bases at V and 7 bases at J, with 15 bases between the two ends. CDR1 SGHKS and CDR2 YYEKEE come from the germline V gene (reference sequence). The CDR3 DNA follows: TGTGCCAGCAGTTATGACAGAGGCCTTGAAGCTTTCTTT. It translates to CASSYDRGLEAFF.

The chain couples TRBV7-6 to TRBJ1-3, with D unclear. Germline assignment: CDR1 SGHVS and CDR2 FNYEAQ. This CDR3 region has 16 residues. V was cut by 0 bases and J by 1 base, with 10 bases left in between. The CDR3 sequence: CASSLAPGYSGNTIYF. In nucleotides, the CDR3 is TGTGCCAGCAGCTTAGCTCCCGGGTATTCTGGAAACACCATATATTTT.